This TCR beta chain was sequenced for a study of blood T cell repertoires in COVID-19. Turning to the study itself: Spain, Italy and the United States supplied samples that represented acute and convalescent COVID-19. The analysed material was cDNA or gDNA that came from T cells, B-cell-depleted T cells, or PBMCs.

Trimming took 5 bases from V and 0 from J, leaving 5 bases between them. This CDR3 contains 13 residues. Per the original data handling: Estimates of nucleated cell counts were drawn from the amplification of reference gene primers. The assay was immunoSEQ multiplex PCR, and TCRdb's table has in-frame clones only and misses some. The D gene and trimming were derived from the DNA, and the V and J assignments and clone size from that table. In the table there are 260,000 or so clones, approximately 86% of which are singletons. V usage is TRBV12-3 or TRBV12-4 and J usage is TRBJ2-1; no clear D gene. This receptor was taken from a human donor in a cohort sampled during active COVID-19. Sequencing was performed on peripheral blood. Here the CDR3 DNA reads TGTGCCAGCAGTCCGAGCTCCTACAATGAGCAGTTCTTC. This translates into CASSPSSYNEQFF.